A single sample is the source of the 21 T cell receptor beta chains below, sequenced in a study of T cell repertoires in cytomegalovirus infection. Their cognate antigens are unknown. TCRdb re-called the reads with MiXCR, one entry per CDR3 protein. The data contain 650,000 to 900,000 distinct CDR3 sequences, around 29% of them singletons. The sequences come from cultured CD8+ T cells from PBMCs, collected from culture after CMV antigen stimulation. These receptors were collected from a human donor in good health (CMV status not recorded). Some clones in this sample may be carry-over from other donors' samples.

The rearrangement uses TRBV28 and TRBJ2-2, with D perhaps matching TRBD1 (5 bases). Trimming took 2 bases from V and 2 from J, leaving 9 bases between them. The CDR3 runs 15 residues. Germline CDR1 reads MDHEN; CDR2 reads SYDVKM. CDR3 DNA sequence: TGTGCCAGCAGTTTAGAGACAGAAAACACCGGGGAGCTGTTTTTT. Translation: CASSLETENTGELFF.

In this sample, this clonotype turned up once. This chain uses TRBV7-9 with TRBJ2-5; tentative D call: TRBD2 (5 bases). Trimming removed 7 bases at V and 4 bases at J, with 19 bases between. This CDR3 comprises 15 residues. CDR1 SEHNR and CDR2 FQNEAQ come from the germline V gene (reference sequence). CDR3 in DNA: TGTGCCAGCATGCCGGGGAGCTCGGTTGTAGAGACCCAGTACTTC. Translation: CASMPGSSVVETQYF.

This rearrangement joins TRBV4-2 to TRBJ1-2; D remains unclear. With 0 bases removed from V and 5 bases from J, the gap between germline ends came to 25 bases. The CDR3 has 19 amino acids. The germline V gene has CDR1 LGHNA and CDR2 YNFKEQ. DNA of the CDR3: TGTGCCAGCAGCCAAGATCTAAACGGGGATAAGCCTTTACTATATGGCTACACCTTC. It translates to CASSQDLNGDKPLLYGYTF.

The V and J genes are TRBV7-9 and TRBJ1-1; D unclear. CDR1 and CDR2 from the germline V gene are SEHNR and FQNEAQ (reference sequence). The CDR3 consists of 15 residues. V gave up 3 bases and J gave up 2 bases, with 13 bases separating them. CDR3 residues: CASSFLEARNTEAFF. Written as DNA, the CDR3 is TGTGCCAGCAGCTTCTTGGAGGCGAGAAACACTGAAGCTTTCTTT.

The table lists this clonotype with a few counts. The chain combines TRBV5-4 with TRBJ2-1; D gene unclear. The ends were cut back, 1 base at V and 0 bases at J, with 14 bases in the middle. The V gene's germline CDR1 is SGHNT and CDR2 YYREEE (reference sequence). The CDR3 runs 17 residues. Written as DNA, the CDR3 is TGTGCCAGCAGCTTGAAGCCCCCGCGGAGCTCCTACAATGAGCAGTTCTTC. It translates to CASSLKPPRSSYNEQFF.

CDR3 sequence reads: CSVEDLPDRRADTQYF. The DNA for the CDR3 is TGCAGCGTTGAAGACCTACCGGACAGGAGGGCAGATACGCAGTATTTT. The V gene is TRBV29-1, the J gene TRBJ2-3; possibly TRBD1 for D (7 bases). The CDR3 is made up of 16 amino acids. Germline V CDR1 and CDR2: SQVTM, ANQGSEA. With 0 bases removed from V and 4 bases from J, the gap between germline ends came to 17 bases.

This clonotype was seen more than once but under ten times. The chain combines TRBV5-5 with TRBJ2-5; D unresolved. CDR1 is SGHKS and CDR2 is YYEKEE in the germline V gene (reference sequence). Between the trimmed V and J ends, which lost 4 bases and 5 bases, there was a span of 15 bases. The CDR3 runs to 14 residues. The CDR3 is CASSRVSLGETQYF. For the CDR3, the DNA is TGTGCCAGCAGCAGGGTCTCTTTGGGCGAGACCCAGTACTTC.

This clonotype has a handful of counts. CDR3: CASSYAPLHEAFF. The CDR3, as DNA: TGTGCCAGCAGTTACGCACCGCTCCACGAAGCTTTCTTT. V usage is TRBV6-2 or TRBV6-3 and J usage is TRBJ1-1; no clear D. With 2 bases removed from V and 8 bases from J, the gap between germline ends came to 12 bases. The CDR3 consists of 13 residues. The germline gives CDR1 MNHEY, CDR2 SVGEGT.

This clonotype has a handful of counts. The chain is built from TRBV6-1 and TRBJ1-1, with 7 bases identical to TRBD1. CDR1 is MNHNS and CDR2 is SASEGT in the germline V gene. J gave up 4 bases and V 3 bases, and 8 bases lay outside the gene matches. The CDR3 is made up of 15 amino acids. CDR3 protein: CASSDRQGGTTEAFF. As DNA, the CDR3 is TGTGCCAGCAGTGACCGACAGGGCGGGACCACTGAAGCTTTCTTT.

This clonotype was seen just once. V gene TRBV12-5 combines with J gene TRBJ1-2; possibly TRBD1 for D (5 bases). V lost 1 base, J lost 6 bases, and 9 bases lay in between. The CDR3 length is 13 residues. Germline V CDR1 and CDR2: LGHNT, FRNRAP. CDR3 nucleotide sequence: TGTGCTAGTGGTTTGGAGGGGTTGGATGGCTACACCTTC. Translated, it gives CASGLEGLDGYTF.

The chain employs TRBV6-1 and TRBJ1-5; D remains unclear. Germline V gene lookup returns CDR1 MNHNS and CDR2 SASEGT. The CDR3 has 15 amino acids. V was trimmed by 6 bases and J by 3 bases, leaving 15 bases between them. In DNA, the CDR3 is TGTGCCAGCAGGGCCCGGACCGTAACCAATCAGCCCCAGCATTTT. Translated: CASRARTVTNQPQHF.

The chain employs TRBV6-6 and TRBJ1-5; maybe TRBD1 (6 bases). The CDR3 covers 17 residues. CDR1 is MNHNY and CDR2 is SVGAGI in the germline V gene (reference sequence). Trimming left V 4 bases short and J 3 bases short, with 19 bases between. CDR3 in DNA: TGTGCCAGCAGTTGGGGACAAGCCCTTGGTCCCAATCAGCCCCAGCATTTT. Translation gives CASSWGQALGPNQPQHF.

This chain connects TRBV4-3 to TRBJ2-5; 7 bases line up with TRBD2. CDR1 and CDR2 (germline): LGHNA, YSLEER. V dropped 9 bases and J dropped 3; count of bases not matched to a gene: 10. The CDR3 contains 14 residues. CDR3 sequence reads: CASSGASGEETQYF. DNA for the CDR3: TGCGCCAGTTCGGGCGCTAGCGGTGAAGAGACCCAGTACTTC.

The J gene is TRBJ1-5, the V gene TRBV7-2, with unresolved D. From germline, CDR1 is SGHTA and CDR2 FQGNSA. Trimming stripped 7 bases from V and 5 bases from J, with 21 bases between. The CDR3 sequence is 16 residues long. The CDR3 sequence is CASTLGRALPHQPQHF. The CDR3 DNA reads TGTGCCAGCACTCTGGGGAGGGCCCTTCCCCATCAGCCCCAGCATTTT.

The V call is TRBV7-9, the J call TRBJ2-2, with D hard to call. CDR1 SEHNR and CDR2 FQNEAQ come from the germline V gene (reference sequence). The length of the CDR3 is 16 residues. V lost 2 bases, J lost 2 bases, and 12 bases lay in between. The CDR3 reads CASSLPVLRNTGELFF. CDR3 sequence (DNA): TGTGCCAGCAGCTTACCCGTCTTGAGAAACACCGGGGAGCTGTTTTTT.

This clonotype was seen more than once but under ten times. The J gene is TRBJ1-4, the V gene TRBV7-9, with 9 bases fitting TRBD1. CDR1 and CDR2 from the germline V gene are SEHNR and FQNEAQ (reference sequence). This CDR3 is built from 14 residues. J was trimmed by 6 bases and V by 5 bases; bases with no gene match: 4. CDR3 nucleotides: TGTGCCAGCAGCCGCCGGGACAGGGATGAAAAACTGTTTTTT. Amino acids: CASSRRDRDEKLFF.

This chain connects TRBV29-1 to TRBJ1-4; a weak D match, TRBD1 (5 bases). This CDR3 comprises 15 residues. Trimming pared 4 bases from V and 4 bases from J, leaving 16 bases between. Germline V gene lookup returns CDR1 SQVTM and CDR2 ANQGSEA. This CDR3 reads CSVGGSGTSNEKLFF. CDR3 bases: TGCAGCGTTGGGGGCTCAGGTACAAGTAATGAAAAACTGTTTTTT. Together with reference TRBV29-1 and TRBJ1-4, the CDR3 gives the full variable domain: SAVISQKPSRDICQRGTSLTIQCQVDSQVTMMFWYRQQPGQSLTLIATANQGSEATYESGFVIDKFPISRPNLTFSTLTVSNMSPEDSSIYLCSVGGSGTSNEKLFFGSGTQLSVL.

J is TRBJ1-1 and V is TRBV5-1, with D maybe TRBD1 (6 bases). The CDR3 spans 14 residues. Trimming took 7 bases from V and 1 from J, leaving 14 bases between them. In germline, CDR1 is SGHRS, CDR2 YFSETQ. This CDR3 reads CASAPGQTNTEAFF. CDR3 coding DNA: TGCGCCAGCGCACCGGGACAAACGAACACTGAAGCTTTCTTT.

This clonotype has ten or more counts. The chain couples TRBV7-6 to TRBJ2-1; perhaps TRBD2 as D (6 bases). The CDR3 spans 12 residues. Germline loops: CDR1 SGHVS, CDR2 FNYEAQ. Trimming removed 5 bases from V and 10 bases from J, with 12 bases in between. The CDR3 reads CASSPGLSEQFF. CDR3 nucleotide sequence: TGTGCCAGCAGCCCAGGACTAAGCGAGCAGTTCTTC.

CDR3: CATSEVTNEQFF. The CDR3 bases are TGTGCCACCAGTGAGGTGACCAATGAGCAGTTCTTC. The chain uses TRBV24-1 and TRBJ2-1; D uncertain. Germline V gene data show CDR1 as KGHDR and CDR2 as SFDVKD. V lost 4 bases to trimming and J lost 6 bases, with 6 bases between them. The CDR3 contains 12 residues.

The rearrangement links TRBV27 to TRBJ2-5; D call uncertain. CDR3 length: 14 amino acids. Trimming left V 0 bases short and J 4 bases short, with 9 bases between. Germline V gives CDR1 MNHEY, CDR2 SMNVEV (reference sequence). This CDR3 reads CASSLSWGSETQYF. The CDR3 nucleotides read TGTGCCAGCAGTTTATCTTGGGGTTCAGAGACCCAGTACTTC.